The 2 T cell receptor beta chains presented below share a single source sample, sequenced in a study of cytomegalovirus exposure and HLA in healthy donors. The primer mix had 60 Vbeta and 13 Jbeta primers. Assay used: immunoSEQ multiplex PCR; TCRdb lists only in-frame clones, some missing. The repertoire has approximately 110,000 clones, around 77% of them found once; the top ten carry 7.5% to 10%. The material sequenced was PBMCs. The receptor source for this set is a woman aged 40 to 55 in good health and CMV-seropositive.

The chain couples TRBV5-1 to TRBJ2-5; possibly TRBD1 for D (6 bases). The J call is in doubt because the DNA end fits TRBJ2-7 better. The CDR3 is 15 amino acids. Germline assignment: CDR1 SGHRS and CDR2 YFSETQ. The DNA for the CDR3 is TGCGCCAGCAGCACGACAGGCCTGAGGTCTTACGAGCAGTACTTC. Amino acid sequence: CASSTTGLRSYEQYF.

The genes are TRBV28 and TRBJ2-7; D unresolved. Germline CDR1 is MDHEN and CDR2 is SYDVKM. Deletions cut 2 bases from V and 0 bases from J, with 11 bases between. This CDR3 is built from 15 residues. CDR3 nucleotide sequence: TGTGCCAGCAGTTTAGAGAACTCTCCCTCCTACGAGCAGTACTTC. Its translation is CASSLENSPSYEQYF.